Following are 28 T cell receptor beta chains from one sample sequenced in a study of blood T cell repertoires in COVID-19. The table came from immunoSEQ multiplex PCR; TCRdb's copy has only in-frame clones and leaves some out. The repertoire holds over 300,000 clones, with 80% to 90% as singletons. The specimen sequenced was peripheral blood. The receptors derive from a man aged 35 to 55 with acute or convalescent COVID-19.

This rearrangement joins TRBV2 to TRBJ2-4; 9 bases align to TRBD1. Germline CDR1 SNHLY, CDR2 FYNNEI. CDR3 length: 17 residues. V was clipped by 5 bases and J by 1 base; unmatched bases: 9. The CDR3 DNA reads TGTGCCAGCAGTCAGACCGGGACAGGGTTGGCCAAAAACATTCAGTACTTC. Translated, it gives CASSQTGTGLAKNIQYF.

The chain couples TRBV5-8 to TRBJ2-1; D possibly corresponds to TRBD1 (6 bases). Germline V gene data show CDR1 as SGHTS and CDR2 as YDEGEE. The CDR3 length is 15 residues. V was trimmed by 0 bases and J by 3 bases, leaving 10 bases between them. As DNA, the CDR3 is TGTGCCAGCAGCTTGGGACAGGCTGGCTACAATGAGCAGTTCTTC. Translating gives CASSLGQAGYNEQFF.

The chain carries TRBV21-1 and TRBJ1-4; the table's D call of TRBD1 was not tested on the DNA. TRBV21-1 is assigned pseudogene status. CDR3 size: 16 residues. The CDR3 DNA is TGTGCCAGCAGCCCGGAAAGGGGACAGGGACCTGAAAAACTGTTTTTT. As protein: CASSPERGQGPEKLFF.

The V call is TRBV6-2 or TRBV6-3, the J call TRBJ2-7; 11 bases match TRBD2. The CDR3 runs 16 residues. The V gene end was trimmed by 7 bases and the J gene end by 4 bases; junction bases not matched to a gene: 12. Germline CDR1 is MNHEY and CDR2 is SVGEGT. In DNA form, the CDR3 reads TGTGCCAGCACCCCCGGTAGCGGGAGGGCCGGGTACGAGCAGTACTTC. Amino acids: CASTPGSGRAGYEQYF.

V gene TRBV6-5 combines with J gene TRBJ2-1; D not certain. Trimming stripped 0 bases from V and 8 bases from J, with 2 bases between. The V gene's germline CDR1 is MNHEY and CDR2 SVGAGI. This CDR3 is built from 11 residues. CDR3 sequence reads: CASSYSDEQFF. As DNA, the CDR3 is TGTGCCAGCAGTTACTCCGATGAGCAGTTCTTC.

The V and J genes are TRBV9 and TRBJ1-2; 7 nucleotides match TRBD1. The CDR3 spans 14 residues. Germline loops: CDR1 SGDLS, CDR2 YYNGEE. V trimming: 3 bases; J trimming: 5 bases; junction bases outside the gene matches: 7. In DNA form, the CDR3 reads TGTGCCAGCAGCGGGGCCGGGACAGAGTATGGCTACACCTTC. Translated, it gives CASSGAGTEYGYTF. Full variable domain (outside the CDR3, taken from reference TRBV9 and TRBJ1-2): DSGVTQTPKHLITATGQRVTLRCSPRSGDLSVYWYQQSLDQGLQFLIQYYNGEERAKGNILERFSAQQFPDLHSELNLSSLELGDSALYFCASSGAGTEYGYTFGSGTRLTVV.

The V gene is TRBV24-1, the J gene TRBJ2-2; 14 bases map to TRBD2. The CDR3 is 17 residues long. Losses at the gene ends were 2 bases for V and 7 bases for J; bases not matched to a gene: 5. Germline V gene data show CDR1 as KGHDR and CDR2 as SFDVKD. CDR3 sequence reads: CATSDSGLAGGHGELFF. The DNA of the CDR3 is TGTGCCACCAGTGATTCCGGACTAGCGGGAGGTCACGGGGAGCTGTTTTTT.

This clone came up a few times. CDR3 DNA sequence: TGTGCCAGCACCGCGATGGGGGGGCATGACACCATATATTTT. It encodes CASTAMGGHDTIYF. The chain is built from TRBV28 and TRBJ1-3; a weak D match, TRBD1 (6 bases). The germline V gene has CDR1 MDHEN and CDR2 SYDVKM. V lost 7 bases and J lost 8, with 18 bases in between. This CDR3 comprises 14 residues.

The chain uses TRBV12-5 and TRBJ2-1; 8 bases fit TRBD1. V trimming: 0 bases; J trimming: 5 bases; junction bases outside the gene matches: 9. This CDR3 comprises 17 residues. Germline V lookup: CDR1 LGHNT, CDR2 FRNRAP. This CDR3 reads CASGLVKTGEWHNEQFF. The CDR3 DNA reads TGTGCTAGTGGTTTGGTAAAGACAGGGGAGTGGCACAATGAGCAGTTCTTC.

The rearrangement links TRBV28 to TRBJ2-1; TRBD2 agrees at 8 bases. J was trimmed by 9 bases and V by 3 bases; bases with no gene match: 16. This CDR3 contains 17 residues. CDR1 is MDHEN, CDR2 SYDVKM, per germline. CDR3 DNA: TGTGCCAGCAGTTTCGACCTGAGGCAGCGGGAGTCCGGTGAGCAGTTCTTC. Protein: CASSFDLRQRESGEQFF.

The chain recombines TRBV12-5 with TRBJ2-2, with 10 bases fitting TRBD1. From germline, CDR1 is LGHNT and CDR2 FRNRAP. V trimming: 6 bases; J trimming: 6 bases; junction bases outside the gene matches: 4. This CDR3 is 14 amino acids long. CDR3 region: CASGTGQGSGELFF. The CDR3 region has the DNA TGTGCTAGTGGCACGGGACAGGGGTCCGGGGAGCTGTTTTTT. Full variable domain (remainder filled in from reference TRBV12-5 and TRBJ2-2): DARVTQTPRHKVTEMGQEVTMRCQPILGHNTVFWYRQTMMQGLELLAYFRNRAPLDDSGMPKDRFSAEMPDATLATLKIQPSEPRDSAVYFCASGTGQGSGELFFGEGSRLTVL.

The chain couples TRBV27 to TRBJ1-1; TRBD1 matches 9 bases. CDR1 is MNHEY and CDR2 is SMNVEV in the germline V gene (reference sequence). V shed 3 bases and J 4 bases; nucleotides not matched to a gene: 6. CDR3 length: 15 residues. DNA for the CDR3: TGTGCCAGCAGTTTTTCGACAGGGGGGCTCACTGAAGCTTTCTTT. Its protein is CASSFSTGGLTEAFF.

The chain has TRBV27 and TRBJ2-1; the D gene is possibly TRBD2 (5 bases). V was shortened by 9 bases and J by 5 bases, with 14 bases between the two germline ends. The CDR3 spans 13 residues. CDR1 and CDR2 from the germline V gene are MNHEY and SMNVEV (reference sequence). The CDR3 here is CASGETTNNEQFF. CDR3 nucleotide sequence: TGTGCCAGTGGGGAGACCACCAACAATGAGCAGTTCTTC.

This chain joins TRBV9 and TRBJ1-2, with D perhaps matching TRBD1 (5 bases). In germline, CDR1 is SGDLS, CDR2 YYNGEE. This CDR3 has 15 residues. Trimming shortened V by 0 bases and J by 5 bases, and 14 bases separated the two germline ends. CDR3 in amino acids: CASSVEGQRGYGYTF. As DNA, the CDR3 is TGTGCCAGCAGCGTAGAAGGTCAAAGGGGATATGGCTACACCTTC.

This clone has just one count. The chain couples TRBV10-2 to TRBJ2-1; 7 bases map to TRBD2. In germline, CDR1 is WSHSY, CDR2 SAAADI. The CDR3 is made up of 17 amino acids. V dropped 7 bases and J dropped 10; count of bases not matched to a gene: 22. CDR3 in amino acids: CASTPGVAALGEGEQFF. The DNA for the CDR3 is TGCGCCAGCACCCCCGGCGTAGCGGCCCTCGGGGAGGGGGAGCAGTTCTTC.

This chain uses TRBV27 with TRBJ2-4; 7 positions agree with TRBD1. Germline V gene data show CDR1 as MNHEY and CDR2 as SMNVEV (reference sequence). The CDR3 contains 13 residues. The V and J ends lost 7 bases and 6 bases, in that order; junction bases with no gene match: 6. The CDR3 sequence is CASKNTGVNIQYF. In DNA form, the CDR3 reads TGTGCCAGCAAAAATACAGGGGTAAACATTCAGTACTTC.

The rearrangement joins TRBV19 to TRBJ1-1; 12 bases are shared with TRBD1. The ends lost 2 bases at V and 10 bases at J; junction bases unmatched: 14. CDR3 length equals 17 residues. The V gene's germline CDR1 is LNHDA and CDR2 SQIVND (reference sequence). The CDR3 DNA follows: TGTGCCAGTAGTATAATTGTCCAGGGACAGGGGGCGCGAGGAGCTTTCTTT. It codes for CASSIIVQGQGARGAFF.

The chain employs TRBV5-1 and TRBJ2-5, with 8 nucleotides matching TRBD2. V gave up 7 bases and J gave up 5 bases; unmatched junction bases: 7. The CDR3 contains 13 residues. CDR1 and CDR2 (germline): SGHRS, YFSETQ. Here the CDR3 DNA reads TGCGCCAGCGGGGCGGGGGGAGAGGAGACCCAGTACTTC. Encoded protein: CASGAGGEETQYF.

This rearrangement joins TRBV18 to TRBJ2-1; weak D call: TRBD1 (5 bases). This CDR3 region has 13 residues. The germline V gene has CDR1 KGHSH and CDR2 LQKENI. The germline V and J ends were trimmed by 2 bases and 7 bases, with 9 bases remaining between them. CDR3: CASSPAGMNEQFF. CDR3 sequence (DNA): TGTGCCAGCTCACCAGCAGGGATGAATGAGCAGTTCTTC.

This clone has just a few counts. This chain uses TRBV7-2 with TRBJ1-4; the match to TRBD1 covers 7 bases. The J segment lost 2 bases and the V segment lost 2 bases, leaving 11 bases of the junction unmatched. CDR3 size: 18 residues. Germline V gene data show CDR1 as SGHTA and CDR2 as FQGNSA. DNA for the CDR3: TGTGCCAGCAGCTTAAACGGGCAGGGGGAAGCGACTAATGAAAAACTGTTTTTT. Translation gives CASSLNGQGEATNEKLFF.

V usage is TRBV6-2 or TRBV6-3 and J usage is TRBJ1-5; 8 bases align to TRBD1. The V and J ends lost 5 bases and 2 bases, in that order; junction bases with no gene match: 8. Germline loops: CDR1 MNHEY, CDR2 SVGEGT. This CDR3 region has 16 residues. The DNA of the CDR3 is TGTGCCAGCAGTATCCGGACAGGGACGGGCAATCAGCCCCAGCATTTT. It translates to CASSIRTGTGNQPQHF.

CDR3 nucleotide sequence: TGTGCCAGCAGTTGGACATTCTCTGGAAACACCATATATTTT. As protein: CASSWTFSGNTIYF. The chain combines TRBV28 with TRBJ1-3, with D tentatively TRBD1 (5 bases). CDR1 and CDR2 from the germline V gene are MDHEN and SYDVKM. The CDR3 is 14 amino acids. Between the trimmed V and J ends, which lost 4 bases and 0 bases, there was a span of 7 bases.

The genes are TRBV5-1 and TRBJ2-2; the match to TRBD2 covers 11 bases. The V gene's germline CDR1 is SGHRS and CDR2 YFSETQ. This CDR3 region has 16 residues. V lost 7 bases and J lost 1; bases outside the gene matches: 6. The CDR3 loop reads CASGPLAGVNTGELFF. CDR3 DNA: TGCGCCAGCGGACCACTAGCGGGGGTGAACACCGGGGAGCTGTTTTTT.

The genes are TRBV29-1 and TRBJ2-7; 7 bases align to TRBD1. V trimming: 4 bases; J trimming: 4 bases; junction bases outside the gene matches: 10. This CDR3 has 14 residues. Germline CDR1 and CDR2: SQVTM and ANQGSEA. The CDR3 DNA reads as TGCAGCGTTGGGGTTCGGGGACAGATTTACGAGCAGTACTTC. As protein: CSVGVRGQIYEQYF.

The J gene is TRBJ2-5, the V gene TRBV6-5; 8 bases are shared with TRBD2. The J segment lost 5 bases and the V segment lost 2 bases, leaving 7 bases of the junction unmatched. The CDR3 consists of 15 residues. CDR1 MNHEY and CDR2 SVGAGI come from the germline V gene. The CDR3 region is CASSYATSARETQYF. The CDR3 region has the DNA TGTGCCAGCAGTTACGCGACTAGCGCAAGGGAGACCCAGTACTTC.

The CDR3 loop reads CARSMAGVGGNTIYF. In nucleotides, the CDR3 is TGTGCCAGGTCGATGGCGGGAGTAGGTGGAAACACCATATATTTT. This sequence joins TRBV3-1 (or the pseudogene TRBV3-2) and TRBJ1-3; unclear D gene. Germline V CDR1 and CDR2: LGHDT, YNNKEL (reference sequence). The CDR3 extends over 15 amino acids. The V and J ends lost 9 bases and 3 bases respectively, with 18 bases between them.

The rearrangement uses TRBV19 and TRBJ1-2; no firm D call. The CDR3 is 11 amino acids. V dropped 8 bases and J dropped 4 bases, with 8 bases sitting between them. Germline V lookup: CDR1 LNHDA, CDR2 SQIVND (reference sequence). CDR3 sequence (DNA): TGTGCCAGTGGAGGCTTCTATGGCTACACCTTC. Protein product: CASGGFYGYTF.

As concerns this clone: The same CDR3 also results from other DNA sequences found in this sample. The chain joins TRBV4-1 to TRBJ1-5, with D unresolved. CDR1 is MGHRA, CDR2 YSYEKL, per germline. The CDR3 is 13 amino acids. Trimming pared 0 bases from V and 7 bases from J, leaving 7 bases between. CDR3 in DNA: TGCGCCAGCAGCCAAGACGGAGGGCAGCCCCAGCATTTT. Translated, it gives CASSQDGGQPQHF.